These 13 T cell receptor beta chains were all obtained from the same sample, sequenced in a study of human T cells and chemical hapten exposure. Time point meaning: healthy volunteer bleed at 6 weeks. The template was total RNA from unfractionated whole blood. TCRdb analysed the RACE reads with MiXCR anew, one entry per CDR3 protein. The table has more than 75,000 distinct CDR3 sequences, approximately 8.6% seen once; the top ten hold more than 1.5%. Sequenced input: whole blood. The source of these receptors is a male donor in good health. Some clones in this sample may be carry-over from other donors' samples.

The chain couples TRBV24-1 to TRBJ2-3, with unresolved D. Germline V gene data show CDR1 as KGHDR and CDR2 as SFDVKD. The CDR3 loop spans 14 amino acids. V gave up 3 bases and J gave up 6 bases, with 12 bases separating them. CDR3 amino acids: CATSDTGPGDTQYF. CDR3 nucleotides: TGTGCCACCAGTGATACCGGACCCGGGGATACGCAGTATTTT.

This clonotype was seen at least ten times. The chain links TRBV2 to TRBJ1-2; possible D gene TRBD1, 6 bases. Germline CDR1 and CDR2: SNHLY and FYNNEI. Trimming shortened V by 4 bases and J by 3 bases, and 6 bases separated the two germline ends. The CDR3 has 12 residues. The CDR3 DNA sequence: TGTGCCAGCAGTGGGACAGACTATGGCTACACCTTC. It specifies CASSGTDYGYTF.

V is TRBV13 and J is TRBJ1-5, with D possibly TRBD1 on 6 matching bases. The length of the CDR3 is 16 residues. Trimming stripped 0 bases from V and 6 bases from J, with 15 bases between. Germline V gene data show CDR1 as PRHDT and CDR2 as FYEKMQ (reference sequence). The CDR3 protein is CASSLGGGGGSQPQHF. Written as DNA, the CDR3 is TGTGCCAGCAGCTTAGGAGGGGGAGGCGGAAGTCAGCCCCAGCATTTT. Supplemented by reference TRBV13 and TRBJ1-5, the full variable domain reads AAGVIQSPRHLIKEKRETATLKCYPIPRHDTVYWYQQGPGQDPQFLISFYEKMQSDKGSIPDRFSAQQFSDYHSELNMSSLELGDSALYFCASSLGGGGGSQPQHFGDGTRLSIL.

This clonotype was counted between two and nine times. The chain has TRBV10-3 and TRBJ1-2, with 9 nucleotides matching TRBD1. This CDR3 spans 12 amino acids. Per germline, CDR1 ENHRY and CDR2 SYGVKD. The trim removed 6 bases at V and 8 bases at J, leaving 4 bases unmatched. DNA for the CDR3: TGTGCCATCAGCACAGGGGGCCGGGGCTACACCTTC. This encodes CAISTGGRGYTF.

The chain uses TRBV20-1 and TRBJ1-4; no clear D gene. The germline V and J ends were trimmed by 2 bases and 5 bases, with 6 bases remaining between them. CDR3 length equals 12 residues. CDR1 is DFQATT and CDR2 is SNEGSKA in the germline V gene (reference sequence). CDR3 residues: CSARWQNEKLFF. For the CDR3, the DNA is TGCAGTGCTAGATGGCAGAATGAAAAACTGTTTTTT.

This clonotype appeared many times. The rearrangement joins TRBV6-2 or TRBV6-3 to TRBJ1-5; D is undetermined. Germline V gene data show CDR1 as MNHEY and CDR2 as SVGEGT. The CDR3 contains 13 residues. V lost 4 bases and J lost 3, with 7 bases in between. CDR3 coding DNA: TGTGCCAGCAGTTTACAGATCAATCAGCCCCAGCATTTT. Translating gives CASSLQINQPQHF.

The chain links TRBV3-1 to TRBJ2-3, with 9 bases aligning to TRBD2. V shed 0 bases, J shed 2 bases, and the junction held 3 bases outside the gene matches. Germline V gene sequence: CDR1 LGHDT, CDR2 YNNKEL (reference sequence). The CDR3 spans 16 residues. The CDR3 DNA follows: TGTGCCAGCAGCCAAGAGGCTAGCGGGGACACAGATACGCAGTATTTT. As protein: CASSQEASGDTDTQYF.

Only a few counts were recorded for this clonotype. Here the CDR3 reads CASSEWEASVFRPLHF. The CDR3 DNA follows: TGTGCCAGCAGTGAATGGGAGGCTTCGGTTTTCCGGCCCCTCCACTTT. The rearrangement links TRBV2 to TRBJ1-6; no firm D call. This CDR3 contains 16 residues. The ends were cut back, 2 bases at V and 13 bases at J, with 21 bases in the middle. Germline V gene sequence: CDR1 SNHLY, CDR2 FYNNEI.

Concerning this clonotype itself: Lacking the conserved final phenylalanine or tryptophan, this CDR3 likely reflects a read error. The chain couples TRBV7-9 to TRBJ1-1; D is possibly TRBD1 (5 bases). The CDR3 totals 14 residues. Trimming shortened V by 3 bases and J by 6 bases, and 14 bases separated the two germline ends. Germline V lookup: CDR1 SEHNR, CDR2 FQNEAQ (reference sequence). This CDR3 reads CASSFGQGFAEAFY. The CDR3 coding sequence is TGTGCCAGCAGCTTCGGGCAGGGATTCGCTGAAGCTTTCTAT.

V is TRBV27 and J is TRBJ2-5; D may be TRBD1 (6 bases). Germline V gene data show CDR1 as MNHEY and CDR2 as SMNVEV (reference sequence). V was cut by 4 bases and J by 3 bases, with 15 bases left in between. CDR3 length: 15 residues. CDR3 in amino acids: CASSSQGRREETQYF. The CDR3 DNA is TGTGCCAGCAGTTCCCAGGGGAGAAGAGAAGAGACCCAGTACTTC.

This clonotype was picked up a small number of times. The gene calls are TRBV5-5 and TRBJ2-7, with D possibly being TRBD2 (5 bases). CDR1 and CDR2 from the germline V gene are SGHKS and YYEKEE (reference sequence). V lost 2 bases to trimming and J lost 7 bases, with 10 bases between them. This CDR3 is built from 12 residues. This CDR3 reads CASSFNPGEQYF. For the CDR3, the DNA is TGTGCCAGCAGCTTCAACCCGGGGGAGCAGTACTTC.

CDR3 in amino acids: CAWNKGDSNQPQHF. The CDR3 bases are TGTGCCTGGAATAAAGGGGATAGCAATCAGCCCCAGCATTTT. The chain combines TRBV30 with TRBJ1-5; a possible D gene is TRBD1 (5 bases). With 4 bases removed from V and 0 bases from J, the gap between germline ends came to 10 bases. The CDR3 extends over 14 amino acids. Germline V gene data show CDR1 as GTSNPN and CDR2 as SVGIG (reference sequence).

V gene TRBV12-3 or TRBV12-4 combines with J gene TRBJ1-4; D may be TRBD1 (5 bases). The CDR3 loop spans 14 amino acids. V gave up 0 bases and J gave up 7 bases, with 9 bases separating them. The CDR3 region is CASSLAGTGEKLFF. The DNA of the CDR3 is TGTGCCAGCAGTTTAGCAGGGACGGGTGAAAAACTGTTTTTT.